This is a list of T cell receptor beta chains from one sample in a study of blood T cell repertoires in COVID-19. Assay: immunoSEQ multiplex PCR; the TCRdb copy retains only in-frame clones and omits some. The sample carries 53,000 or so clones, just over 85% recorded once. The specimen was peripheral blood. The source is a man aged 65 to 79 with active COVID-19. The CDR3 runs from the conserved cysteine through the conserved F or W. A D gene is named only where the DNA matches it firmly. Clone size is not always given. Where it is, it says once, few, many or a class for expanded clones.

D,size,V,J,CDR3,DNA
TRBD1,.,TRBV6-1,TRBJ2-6,CASSVPGQVLSGANVLTF,TGTGCCAGCAGTGTGCCGGGACAGGTCCTCTCTGGGGCCAACGTCCTGACTTTC
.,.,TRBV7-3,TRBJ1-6,CASSLMGPNSPLHF,TGTGCCAGCAGCTTAATGGGGCCCAATTCACCCCTCCACTTT
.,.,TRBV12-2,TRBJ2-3,CASRLALAGGSQRVTDTQYF,TGTGCAAGTCGCTTAGCGCTGGCGGGGGGTTCCCAGAGAGTCACAGATACGCAGTATTTT
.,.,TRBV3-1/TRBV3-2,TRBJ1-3,CASSLPGGPGSSGNTIYF,TGTGCCAGCAGCCTCCCGGGGGGGCCAGGGAGCTCTGGAAACACCATATATTTT
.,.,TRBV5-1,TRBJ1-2,CASKPQGTANYGYTF,TGCGCCAGCAAACCTCAGGGTACAGCTAACTATGGCTACACCTTC
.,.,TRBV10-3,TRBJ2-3,CAISEGGTDTQYF,TGTGCCATCAGTGAAGGCGGGACGGATACGCAGTATTTT
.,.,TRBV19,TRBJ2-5,CASSRPGSPETQYF,TGTGCCAGTAGCCGCCCGGGGAGTCCGGAGACCCAGTACTTC
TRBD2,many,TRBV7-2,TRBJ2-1,CASSLAGLGSYNEQFF,TGTGCCAGCAGCTTAGCCGGACTAGGCTCCTACAATGAGCAGTTCTTC
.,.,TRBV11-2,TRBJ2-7,CASSLDRVNYEQYF,TGTGCCAGCAGCTTAGATCGGGTGAACTACGAGCAGTACTTC
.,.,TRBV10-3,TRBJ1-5,CAISEVTGGVGPQHF,TGTGCCATCAGTGAGGTGACGGGTGGAGTTGGACCCCAGCATTTT
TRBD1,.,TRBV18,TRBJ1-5,CASSPVGQAGYQPQHF,TGTGCCAGCTCACCTGTAGGACAGGCCGGTTATCAGCCCCAGCATTTT
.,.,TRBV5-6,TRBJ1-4,CASSLARRGNEKLFF,TGTGCCAGCAGCTTGGCCAGGCGGGGGAATGAAAAACTGTTTTTT
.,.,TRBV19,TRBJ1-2,CASSSYYGYTF,TGTGCCAGTAGTTCCTACTATGGCTACACCTTC
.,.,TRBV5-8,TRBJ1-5,CASRSSQGSWQHQPQHF,TGTGCCAGCCGTTCGTCTCAGGGCTCCTGGCAGCATCAGCCCCAGCATTTT
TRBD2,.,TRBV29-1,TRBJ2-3,CSVALAGSTDTQYF,TGCAGCGTTGCCTTAGCGGGGAGCACAGATACGCAGTATTTT
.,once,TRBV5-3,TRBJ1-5,CARSFPGWGNQPQHF,TGTGCCAGAAGCTTCCCAGGTTGGGGCAATCAGCCCCAGCATTTT
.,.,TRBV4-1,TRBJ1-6,CASSPNRVGSPLHF,TGCGCCAGCAGCCCGAACAGGGTAGGTTCACCCCTCCACTTT
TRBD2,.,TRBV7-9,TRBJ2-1,CASSLGTSGAYNEQFF,TGTGCCAGCAGCTTAGGGACTAGCGGGGCTTATAATGAGCAGTTCTTC